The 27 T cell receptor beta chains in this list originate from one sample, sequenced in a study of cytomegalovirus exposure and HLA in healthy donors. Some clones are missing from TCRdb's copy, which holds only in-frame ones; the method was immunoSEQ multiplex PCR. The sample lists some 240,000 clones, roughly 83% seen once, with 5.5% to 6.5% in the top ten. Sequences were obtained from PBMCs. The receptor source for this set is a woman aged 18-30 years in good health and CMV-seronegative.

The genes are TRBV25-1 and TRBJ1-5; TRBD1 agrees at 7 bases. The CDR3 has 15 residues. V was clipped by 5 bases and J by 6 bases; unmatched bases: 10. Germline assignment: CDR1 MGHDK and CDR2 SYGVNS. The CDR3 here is CASSTRDSSGQPQHF. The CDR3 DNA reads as TGTGCCAGCAGTACCCGGGACAGCTCTGGTCAGCCCCAGCATTTT. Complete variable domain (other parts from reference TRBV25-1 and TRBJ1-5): EADIYQTPRYLVIGTGKKITLECSQTMGHDKMYWYQQDPGMELHLIHYSYGVNSTEKGDLSSESTVSRIRTEHFPLTLESARPSHTSQYLCASSTRDSSGQPQHFGDGTRLSIL.

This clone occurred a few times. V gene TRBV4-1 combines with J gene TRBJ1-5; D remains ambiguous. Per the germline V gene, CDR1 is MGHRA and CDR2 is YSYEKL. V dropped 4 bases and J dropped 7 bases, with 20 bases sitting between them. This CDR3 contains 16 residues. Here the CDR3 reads CASSLQSVLSRQPQHF. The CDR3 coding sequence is TGCGCCAGCAGCCTCCAAAGTGTTCTCAGTAGACAGCCCCAGCATTTT.

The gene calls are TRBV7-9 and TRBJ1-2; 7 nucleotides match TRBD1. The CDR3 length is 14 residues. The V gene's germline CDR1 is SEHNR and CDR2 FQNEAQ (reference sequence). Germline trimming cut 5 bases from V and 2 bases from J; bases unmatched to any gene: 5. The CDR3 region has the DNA TGTGCCAGCAGCCCCCGGGACAGCAACTATGGCTACACCTTC. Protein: CASSPRDSNYGYTF.

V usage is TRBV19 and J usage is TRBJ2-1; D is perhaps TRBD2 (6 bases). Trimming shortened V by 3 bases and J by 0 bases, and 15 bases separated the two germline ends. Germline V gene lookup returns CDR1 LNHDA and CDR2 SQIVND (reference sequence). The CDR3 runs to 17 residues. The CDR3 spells CASSMSGAGSSYNEQFF. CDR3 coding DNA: TGTGCCAGTAGTATGTCCGGGGCGGGAAGCTCCTACAATGAGCAGTTCTTC.

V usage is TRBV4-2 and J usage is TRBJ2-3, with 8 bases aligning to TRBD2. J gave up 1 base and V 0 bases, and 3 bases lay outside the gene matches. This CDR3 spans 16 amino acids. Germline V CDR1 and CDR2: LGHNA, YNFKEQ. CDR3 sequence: CASSQDGGGRTDTQYF. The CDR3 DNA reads TGTGCCAGCAGCCAAGACGGGGGGGGCCGCACAGATACGCAGTATTTT.

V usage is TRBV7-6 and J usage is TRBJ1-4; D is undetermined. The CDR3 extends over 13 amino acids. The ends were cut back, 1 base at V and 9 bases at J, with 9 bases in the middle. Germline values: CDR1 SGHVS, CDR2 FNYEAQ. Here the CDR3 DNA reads TGTGCCAGCAGCTTAGGTGGTATACAAAAACTGTTTTTT. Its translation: CASSLGGIQKLFF.

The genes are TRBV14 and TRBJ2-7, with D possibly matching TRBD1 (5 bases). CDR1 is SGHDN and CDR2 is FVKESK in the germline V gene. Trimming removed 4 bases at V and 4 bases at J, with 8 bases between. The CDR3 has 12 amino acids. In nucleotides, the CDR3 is TGTGCCAGCAGCCCCCAGGGTTACGAGCAGTACTTC. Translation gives CASSPQGYEQYF.

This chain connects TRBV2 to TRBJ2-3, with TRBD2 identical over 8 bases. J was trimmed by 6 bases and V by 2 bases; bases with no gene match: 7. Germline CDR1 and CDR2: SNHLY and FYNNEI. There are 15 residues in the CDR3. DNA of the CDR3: TGTGCCAGCAGTGAAACTAGCGGAGGGGGGGATACGCAGTATTTT. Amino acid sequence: CASSETSGGGDTQYF.

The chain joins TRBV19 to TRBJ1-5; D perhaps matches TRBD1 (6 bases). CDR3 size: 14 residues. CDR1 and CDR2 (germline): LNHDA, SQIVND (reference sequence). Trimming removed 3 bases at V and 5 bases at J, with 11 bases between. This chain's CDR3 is CASSMGAGDQPQHF. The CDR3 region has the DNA TGTGCCAGTAGTATGGGGGCGGGGGATCAGCCCCAGCATTTT.

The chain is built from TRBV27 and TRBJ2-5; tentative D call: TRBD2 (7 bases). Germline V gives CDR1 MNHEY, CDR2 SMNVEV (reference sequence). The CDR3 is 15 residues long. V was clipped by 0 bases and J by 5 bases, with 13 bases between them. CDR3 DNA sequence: TGTGCCAGCAGTTTATCTTGGACAGCGGGGGAGACCCAGTACTTC. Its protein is CASSLSWTAGETQYF.

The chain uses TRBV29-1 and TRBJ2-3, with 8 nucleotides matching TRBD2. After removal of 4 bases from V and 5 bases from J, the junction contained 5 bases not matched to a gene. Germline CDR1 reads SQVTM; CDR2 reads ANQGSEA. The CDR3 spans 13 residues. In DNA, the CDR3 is TGCAGCGTTGTGCGGGGGGTCAGAGATACGCAGTATTTT. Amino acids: CSVVRGVRDTQYF.

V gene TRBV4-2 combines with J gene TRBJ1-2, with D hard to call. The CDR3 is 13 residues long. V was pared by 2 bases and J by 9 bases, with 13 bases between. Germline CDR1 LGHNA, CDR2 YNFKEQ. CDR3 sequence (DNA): TGTGCCAGCAGCCAACCCCCAGATCGTCGCTACACCTTC. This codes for CASSQPPDRRYTF.

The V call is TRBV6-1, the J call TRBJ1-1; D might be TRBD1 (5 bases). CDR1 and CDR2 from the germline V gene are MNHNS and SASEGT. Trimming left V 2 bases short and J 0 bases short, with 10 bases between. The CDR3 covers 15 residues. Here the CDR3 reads CASSERGAMNTEAFF. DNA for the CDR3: TGTGCCAGCAGTGAAAGGGGAGCGATGAACACTGAAGCTTTCTTT.

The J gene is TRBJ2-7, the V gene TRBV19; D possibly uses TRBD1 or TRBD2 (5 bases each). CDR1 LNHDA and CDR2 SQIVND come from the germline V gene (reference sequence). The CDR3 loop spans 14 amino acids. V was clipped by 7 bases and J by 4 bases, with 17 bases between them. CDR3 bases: TGTGCCAGTATTCCCGTGGGGGTACCATACGAGCAGTACTTC. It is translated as CASIPVGVPYEQYF.

The CDR3 bases are TGTGCCAGCAGCTTAGGCCCAAACACCGGGGAGCTGTTTTTT. This gives the protein CASSLGPNTGELFF. The rearrangement links TRBV11-3 to TRBJ2-2; D call uncertain. CDR1 is SGHNT and CDR2 is YENEEA in the germline V gene. The CDR3 runs to 14 residues. Trimming left V 1 base short and J 2 bases short, with 5 bases between.

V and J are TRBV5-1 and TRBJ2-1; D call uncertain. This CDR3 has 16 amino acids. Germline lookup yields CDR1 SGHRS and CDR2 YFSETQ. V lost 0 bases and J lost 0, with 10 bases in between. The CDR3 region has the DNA TGCGCCAGCAGCTTGGAACTCCCCAGCTCCTACAATGAGCAGTTCTTC. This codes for CASSLELPSSYNEQFF.

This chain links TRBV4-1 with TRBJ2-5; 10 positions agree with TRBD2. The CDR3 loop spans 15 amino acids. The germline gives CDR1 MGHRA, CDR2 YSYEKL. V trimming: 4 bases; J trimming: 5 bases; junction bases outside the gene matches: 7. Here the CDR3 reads CASSPVAGGWETQYF. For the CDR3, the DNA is TGCGCCAGCAGCCCGGTAGCGGGGGGCTGGGAGACCCAGTACTTC.

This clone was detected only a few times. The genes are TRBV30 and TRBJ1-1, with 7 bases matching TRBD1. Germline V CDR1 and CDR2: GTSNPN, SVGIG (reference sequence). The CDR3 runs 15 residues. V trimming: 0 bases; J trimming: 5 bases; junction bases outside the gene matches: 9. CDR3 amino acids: CAWSVPGTRGTEAFF. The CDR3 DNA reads TGTGCCTGGAGTGTGCCCGGGACCAGGGGGACTGAAGCTTTCTTT.

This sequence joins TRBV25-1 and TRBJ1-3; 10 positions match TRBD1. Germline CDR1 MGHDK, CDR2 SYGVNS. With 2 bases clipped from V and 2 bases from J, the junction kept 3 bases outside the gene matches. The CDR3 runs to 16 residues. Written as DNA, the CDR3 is TGTGCCAGCAGTGAACCCGGGACAGGGGCTGGAAACACCATATATTTT. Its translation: CASSEPGTGAGNTIYF.

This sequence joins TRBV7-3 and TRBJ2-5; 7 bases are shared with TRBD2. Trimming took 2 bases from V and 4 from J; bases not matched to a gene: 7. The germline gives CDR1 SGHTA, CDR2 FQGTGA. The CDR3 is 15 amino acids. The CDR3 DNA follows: TGTGCCAGCAGCTTATTGAAGAGCGGGGTAGAGACCCAGTACTTC. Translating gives CASSLLKSGVETQYF.

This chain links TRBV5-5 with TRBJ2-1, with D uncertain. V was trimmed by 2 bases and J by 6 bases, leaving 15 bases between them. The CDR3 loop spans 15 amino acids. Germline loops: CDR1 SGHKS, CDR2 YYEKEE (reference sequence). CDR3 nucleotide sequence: TGTGCCAGCAGCTTATTCAACGGACCTGCCAATGAGCAGTTCTTC. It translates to CASSLFNGPANEQFF.

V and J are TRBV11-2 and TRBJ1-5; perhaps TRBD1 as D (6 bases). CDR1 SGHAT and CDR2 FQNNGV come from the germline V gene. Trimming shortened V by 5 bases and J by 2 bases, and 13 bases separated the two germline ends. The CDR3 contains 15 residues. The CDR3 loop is CASSIAAGGNQPQHF. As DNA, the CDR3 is TGTGCCAGCAGCATAGCGGCAGGGGGCAATCAGCCCCAGCATTTT.

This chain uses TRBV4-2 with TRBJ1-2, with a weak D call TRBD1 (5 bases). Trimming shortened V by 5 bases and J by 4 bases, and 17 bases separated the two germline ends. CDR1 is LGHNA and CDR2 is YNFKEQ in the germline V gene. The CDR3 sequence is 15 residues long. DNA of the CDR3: TGTGCCAGCAGCGCCGGCGGGGACCAGTTCTATGGCTACACCTTC. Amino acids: CASSAGGDQFYGYTF.

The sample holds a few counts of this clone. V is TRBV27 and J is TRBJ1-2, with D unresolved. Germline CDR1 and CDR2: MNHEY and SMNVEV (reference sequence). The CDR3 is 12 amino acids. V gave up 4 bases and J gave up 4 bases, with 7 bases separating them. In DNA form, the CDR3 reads TGTGCCAGCAGTTCCGCTGGCTATGGCTACACCTTC. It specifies CASSSAGYGYTF.

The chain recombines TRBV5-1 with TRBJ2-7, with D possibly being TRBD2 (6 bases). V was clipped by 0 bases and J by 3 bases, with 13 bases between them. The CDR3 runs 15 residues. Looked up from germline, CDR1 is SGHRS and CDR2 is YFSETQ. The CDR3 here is CASSLGSVSGYEQYF. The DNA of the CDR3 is TGCGCCAGCAGCTTGGGGTCGGTTAGCGGCTACGAGCAGTACTTC.

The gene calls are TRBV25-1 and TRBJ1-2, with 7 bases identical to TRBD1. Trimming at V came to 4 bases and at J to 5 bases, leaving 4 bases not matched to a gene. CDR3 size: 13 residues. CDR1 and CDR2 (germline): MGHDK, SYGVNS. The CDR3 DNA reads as TGTGCCAGCAGTGTAGGGACAGATTATGGCTACACCTTC. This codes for CASSVGTDYGYTF.

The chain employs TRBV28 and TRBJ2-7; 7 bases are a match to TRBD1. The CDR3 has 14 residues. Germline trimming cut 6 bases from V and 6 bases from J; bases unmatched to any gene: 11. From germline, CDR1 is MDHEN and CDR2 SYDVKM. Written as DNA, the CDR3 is TGTGCCAGCAGCTTCCGGGGAACAGGGGCCGAGCAGTACTTC. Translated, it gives CASSFRGTGAEQYF.